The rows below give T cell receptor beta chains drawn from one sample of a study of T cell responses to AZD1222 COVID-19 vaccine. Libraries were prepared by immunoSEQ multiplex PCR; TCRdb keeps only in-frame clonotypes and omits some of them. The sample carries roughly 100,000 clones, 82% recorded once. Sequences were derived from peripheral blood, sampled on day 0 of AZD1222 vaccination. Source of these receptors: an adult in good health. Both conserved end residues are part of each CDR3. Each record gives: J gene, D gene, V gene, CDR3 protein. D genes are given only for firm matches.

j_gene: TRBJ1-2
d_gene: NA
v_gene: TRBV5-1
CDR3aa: CASSLSPLDYGYTF

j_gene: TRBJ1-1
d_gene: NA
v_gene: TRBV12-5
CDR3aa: CASGVDRYTEAFF

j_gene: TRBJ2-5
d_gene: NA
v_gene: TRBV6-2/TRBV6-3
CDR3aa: CASSLLAWETQYF

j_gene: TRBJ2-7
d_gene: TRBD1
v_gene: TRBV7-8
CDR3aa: CASSITGAYEQYF

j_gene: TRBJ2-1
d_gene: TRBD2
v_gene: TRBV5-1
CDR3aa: CASSLGTSGGYNEQFF

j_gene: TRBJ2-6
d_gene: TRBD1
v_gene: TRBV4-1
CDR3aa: CASSQDGGQGRPGANVLTF

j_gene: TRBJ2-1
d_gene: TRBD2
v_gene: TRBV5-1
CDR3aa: CASSFREGSYNEQFF

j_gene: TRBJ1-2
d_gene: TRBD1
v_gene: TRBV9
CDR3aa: CASSVGTGYGYTF

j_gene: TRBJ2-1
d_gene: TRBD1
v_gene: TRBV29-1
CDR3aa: CSVGGQYNEQFF

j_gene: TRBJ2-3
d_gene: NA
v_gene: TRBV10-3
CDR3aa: CAITYSPGGHSDTQYF

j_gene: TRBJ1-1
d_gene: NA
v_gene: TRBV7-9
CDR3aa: CASSLQTGTKAFF

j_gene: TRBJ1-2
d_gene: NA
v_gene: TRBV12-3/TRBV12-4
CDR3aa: CASSPDLLYGYTF

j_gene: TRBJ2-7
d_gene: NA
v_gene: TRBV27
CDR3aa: CASSLRGAPNTYEQYF

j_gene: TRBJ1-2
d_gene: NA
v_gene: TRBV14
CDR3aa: CASSQGSGDYGYTF

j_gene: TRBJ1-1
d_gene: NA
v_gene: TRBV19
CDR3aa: CASSIDWSDEAFF

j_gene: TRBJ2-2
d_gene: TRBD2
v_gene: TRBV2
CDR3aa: CASSGTSGGVSGELFF

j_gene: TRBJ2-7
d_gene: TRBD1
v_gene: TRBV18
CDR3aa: CASSPGPGQGSGSYEQYF

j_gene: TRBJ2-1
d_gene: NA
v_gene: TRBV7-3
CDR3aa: CASSPQLGGEQFF

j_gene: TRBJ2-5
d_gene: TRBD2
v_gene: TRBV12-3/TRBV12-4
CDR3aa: CASRGGRLGTQYF

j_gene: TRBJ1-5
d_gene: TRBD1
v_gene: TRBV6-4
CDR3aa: CASHPPGQVHGNQPQHF

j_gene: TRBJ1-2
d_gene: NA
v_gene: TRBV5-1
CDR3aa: CASSFGGAGRDGYTF

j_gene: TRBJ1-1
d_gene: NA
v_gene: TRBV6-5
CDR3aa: CASNLRGGITEAFF